This T cell receptor (beta chain) was sequenced during a study of T cells expressing NK-cell markers. Study as a whole: CD3+CD56+NKG2C+, CD3+CD56+NKG2C- and CD3+CD56-NKG2C+ T cells, once sorted, supplied the TCR beta repertoires.

It was by 5'RACE template switching with UMIs that TCR beta cDNA was made. With the 5' RACE reads reprocessed, TCRdb shows one record per CDR3 protein and no DNA. The specimen's table records over 150,000 distinct CDR3 sequences. Germline lookup yields CDR1 KGHDR and CDR2 SFDVKD. This CDR3 has 16 amino acids. This sequence joins TRBV24-1 and TRBJ1-5; TCRdb gives TRBD1 as the D gene, but with no DNA this cannot be confirmed. The receptor was derived from a woman aged 45-65 years in good health. The material sequenced was blood T cells: a sorted CD56 or NKG2C T cell subset, CD4+ or CD8+ T cells, or bulk PBMC T cells (not recorded which). CDR3 residues: CATSDTKQGWWQPQHF.